These 21 T cell receptor beta chains were sequenced from one sample in a study of blood T cell repertoires in COVID-19. Clones were read by immunoSEQ multiplex PCR, and TCRdb kept only the in-frame ones, dropping some. The repertoire has over 300,000 clones, around 89% of them found once; the top ten carry roughly 6.8%. Sequenced sample: peripheral blood. All receptors come from a man between 18 and 35 years old with active or convalescent COVID-19.

V gene TRBV4-1 combines with J gene TRBJ2-7; possible D gene TRBD1, 6 bases. Trimming pared 4 bases from V and 0 bases from J, leaving 10 bases between. The CDR3 covers 14 residues. Germline V CDR1 and CDR2: MGHRA, YSYEKL. The CDR3 coding sequence is TGCGCCAGCAGCCCAGGACAGTCCTCCTACGAGCAGTACTTC. Protein product: CASSPGQSSYEQYF.

The chain uses TRBV11-2 and TRBJ1-2, with TRBD1 identical over 7 bases. Germline CDR1 and CDR2: SGHAT and FQNNGV. V shed 7 bases, J shed 3 bases, and the junction held 5 bases outside the gene matches. The CDR3 runs to 13 residues. The CDR3 sequence: CASTAGQDYGYTF. In DNA, the CDR3 is TGTGCCAGCACGGCCGGACAGGACTATGGCTACACCTTC.

The chain recombines TRBV28 with TRBJ2-3, with a weak D call TRBD1 (5 bases). The CDR3 contains 13 residues. The V gene's germline CDR1 is MDHEN and CDR2 SYDVKM. This CDR3 is CAERGLGTDTQYF. The CDR3 DNA follows: TGTGCAGAAAGGGGATTGGGCACAGATACGCAGTATTTT.

J is TRBJ2-1 and V is TRBV7-9; 12 nucleotides align to TRBD2. Looked up from germline, CDR1 is SEHNR and CDR2 is FQNEAQ (reference sequence). This CDR3 contains 16 residues. After removal of 5 bases from V and 2 bases from J, the junction contained 4 bases not matched to a gene. The CDR3 coding sequence is TGTGCCAGCAGCCGGAGGACTAGCGGGGCCTACAATGAGCAGTTCTTC. This translates into CASSRRTSGAYNEQFF.

This clone came up once. The chain has TRBV4-1 and TRBJ2-5; D possibly corresponds to TRBD2 (5 bases). Per germline, CDR1 MGHRA and CDR2 YSYEKL. With 0 bases removed from V and 2 bases from J, the gap between germline ends came to 13 bases. The CDR3 length is 16 residues. This CDR3 is CASSQDISGIQETQYF. In DNA form, the CDR3 reads TGCGCCAGCAGCCAAGATATAAGCGGTATACAAGAGACCCAGTACTTC.

V usage is TRBV28 and J usage is TRBJ1-1; the D is unclear. The CDR3 consists of 15 residues. From germline, CDR1 is MDHEN and CDR2 SYDVKM. Trimming left V 5 bases short and J 4 bases short, with 17 bases between. The CDR3 region is CASSLPPSGGTEAFF. CDR3 DNA sequence: TGTGCCAGCAGTCTGCCGCCCAGCGGTGGCACTGAAGCTTTCTTT.

The gene calls are TRBV12-3 or TRBV12-4 and TRBJ2-5; D is ambiguous. V lost 6 bases, J lost 5 bases, and 10 bases lay in between. The CDR3 contains 12 residues. This CDR3 is CASSLLRETQYF. CDR3 coding DNA: TGTGCCAGCAGCCTCCTACGGGAGACCCAGTACTTC.

The chain combines TRBV7-9 with TRBJ1-2; possibly TRBD1 for D (6 bases). CDR3 size: 15 residues. V was shortened by 5 bases and J by 5 bases, with 18 bases between the two germline ends. Germline V gives CDR1 SEHNR, CDR2 FQNEAQ (reference sequence). The CDR3, as DNA: TGTGCCAGCAGCCGAATTTCGGACAGAATATATGGCTACACCTTC. Translated: CASSRISDRIYGYTF. The entire variable domain, with the rest obtained from reference TRBV7-9 and TRBJ1-2, is as follows: DTGVSQNPRHKITKRGQNVTFRCDPISEHNRLYWYRQTLGQGPEFLTYFQNEAQLEKSRLLSDRFSAERPKGSFSTLEIQRTEQGDSAMYLCASSRISDRIYGYTFGSGTRLTVV.

This chain connects TRBV6-2 or TRBV6-3 to TRBJ2-7, with unresolved D. Trimming cost V 0 bases and J 3 bases, with 9 bases left between them. CDR1 MNHEY and CDR2 SVGEGT come from the germline V gene. The length of the CDR3 is 14 residues. CDR3 residues: CASSYSNPDYEQYF. The CDR3 region has the DNA TGTGCCAGCAGTTACTCGAATCCAGACTACGAGCAGTACTTC.

This sequence joins TRBV2 and TRBJ2-6; D is unclear. This CDR3 is 15 amino acids long. Germline-derived CDR1 and CDR2 are SNHLY and FYNNEI. The germline V and J ends were trimmed by 6 bases and 0 bases, with 9 bases remaining between them. The CDR3 spells CASSTTRSGANVLTF. The CDR3 bases are TGTGCCAGCAGCACGACACGCTCTGGGGCCAACGTCCTGACTTTC. Full variable domain (outside the CDR3, taken from reference TRBV2 and TRBJ2-6): EPEVTQTPSHQVTQMGQEVILRCVPISNHLYFYWYRQILGQKVEFLVSFYNNEISEKSEIFDDQFSVERPDGSNFTLKIRSTKLEDSAMYFCASSTTRSGANVLTFGAGSRLTVL.

The V and J genes are TRBV18 and TRBJ1-4; 8 positions agree with TRBD1. The germline CDR1 and CDR2 sequences are KGHSH and LQKENI. V lost 3 bases to trimming and J lost 6 bases; unmatched junction nucleotides: 6. This CDR3 region has 15 residues. DNA of the CDR3: TGTGCCAGCTCACCTAGACAGGGGAAGGATGAAAAACTGTTTTTT. This codes for CASSPRQGKDEKLFF. Supplemented by reference TRBV18 and TRBJ1-4, the full variable domain reads NAGVMQNPRHLVRRRGQEARLRCSPMKGHSHVYWYRQLPEEGLKFMVYLQKENIIDESGMPKERFSAEFPKEGPSILRIQQVVRGDSAAYFCASSPRQGKDEKLFFGSGTQLSVL.

Note on this clone: Other nucleotide sequences from this sample produce the same CDR3. J is TRBJ2-7 and V is TRBV6-2 or TRBV6-3, with TRBD1 as a possible D gene (6 bases). CDR1 and CDR2 (germline): MNHEY, SVGEGT. The CDR3 runs to 15 residues. The V end lost 2 bases, the J end lost 0 bases, and 11 bases lay between the germline ends. The DNA of the CDR3 is TGTGCCAGCAGTTACAGAGGGGGTTCCTCCTACGAGCAGTACTTC. Amino acid sequence: CASSYRGGSSYEQYF.

In this sample, this clone turned up a few times. The gene calls are TRBV12-1 and TRBJ2-7; TRBD2, as called in the table, went unchecked against the DNA. TRBV12-1 is designated a pseudogene. The CDR3 is 17 amino acids. CDR3 amino acids: CASSPRLAGGPGYEQYF. CDR3 nucleotides: TGTGCCAGCAGCCCCCGACTAGCGGGAGGGCCGGGTTACGAGCAGTACTTC.

The CDR3 DNA is TGTGCCAGCAGCGCCCTAGGCAGTCCGAACACTGAAGCTTTCTTT. Protein sequence: CASSALGSPNTEAFF. The chain joins TRBV7-9 to TRBJ1-1; D remains ambiguous. This CDR3 comprises 15 residues. Between the trimmed V and J ends, which lost 5 bases and 1 base, there was a span of 14 bases. Germline-derived CDR1 and CDR2 are SEHNR and FQNEAQ (reference sequence). The entire variable domain, with the rest obtained from reference TRBV7-9 and TRBJ1-1, is as follows: DTGVSQNPRHKITKRGQNVTFRCDPISEHNRLYWYRQTLGQGPEFLTYFQNEAQLEKSRLLSDRFSAERPKGSFSTLEIQRTEQGDSAMYLCASSALGSPNTEAFFGQGTRLTVV.

The chain is built from TRBV4-1 and TRBJ1-5, with D tentatively TRBD1 (5 bases). Trimming removed 2 bases from V and 4 bases from J, with 9 bases in between. Per the germline V gene, CDR1 is MGHRA and CDR2 is YSYEKL. CDR3 length: 14 amino acids. CDR3 in amino acids: CASSQLPGNQPQHF. CDR3 sequence (DNA): TGCGCCAGCAGCCAATTGCCAGGGAATCAGCCCCAGCATTTT.

This clone was picked up a small number of times. This chain connects TRBV3-1 (or the pseudogene TRBV3-2) to TRBJ1-2; 7 nucleotides line up with TRBD1. The length of the CDR3 is 15 residues. Germline values: CDR1 LGHDT, CDR2 YNNKEL (reference sequence). V lost 4 bases and J lost 5; bases outside the gene matches: 10. CDR3 coding DNA: TGTGCCAGCAGCCTTCGACAGGGCGGTGGATATGGCTACACCTTC. Encoded protein: CASSLRQGGGYGYTF.

The rearrangement joins TRBV29-1 to TRBJ2-5, with D tentatively TRBD2 (5 bases). V was clipped by 1 base and J by 2 bases, with 11 bases between them. The CDR3 totals 14 residues. Germline-derived CDR1 and CDR2 are SQVTM and ANQGSEA. The CDR3 coding sequence is TGCAGCGTTGAAGTTCTAGCAGAGCAAGAGACCCAGTACTTC. It specifies CSVEVLAEQETQYF.

This clone was recorded a few times. The V call is TRBV18, the J call TRBJ1-3; D remains unclear. From germline, CDR1 is KGHSH and CDR2 LQKENI. The CDR3 runs 16 residues. Trimming left V 0 bases short and J 1 base short, with 10 bases between. The CDR3 DNA is TGTGCCAGCTCACCACCGAGGAGGATTTCTGGAAACACCATATATTTT. Residues: CASSPPRRISGNTIYF.

CDR3 protein: CASSFNRVFEKLFF. CDR3 DNA sequence: TGTGCCAGCAGCTTTAACAGGGTTTTCGAAAAACTGTTTTTT. The chain joins TRBV11-2 to TRBJ1-4, with a tentative D call TRBD1 (6 bases). V lost 3 bases, J lost 8 bases, and 13 bases lay in between. The V gene's germline CDR1 is SGHAT and CDR2 FQNNGV. The CDR3 length is 14 residues.

The chain carries TRBV4-3 and TRBJ1-3; unclear D gene. CDR1 and CDR2 (germline): LGHNA, YSLEER. With 1 base removed from V and 0 bases from J, the gap between germline ends came to 10 bases. The CDR3 is 16 amino acids. CDR3 nucleotide sequence: TGCGCCAGCAGCCAAGGCGGACTGGGCTCTGGAAACACCATATATTTT. Protein sequence: CASSQGGLGSGNTIYF.

This chain joins TRBV9 and TRBJ2-5; D possibly corresponds to TRBD2 (5 bases). CDR1 SGDLS and CDR2 YYNGEE come from the germline V gene. V was pared by 6 bases and J by 2 bases, with 23 bases between. The CDR3 is 17 amino acids. Here the CDR3 reads CASTNNPKLGPQETQYF. For the CDR3, the DNA is TGTGCCAGCACCAATAACCCAAAACTAGGCCCACAAGAGACCCAGTACTTC.